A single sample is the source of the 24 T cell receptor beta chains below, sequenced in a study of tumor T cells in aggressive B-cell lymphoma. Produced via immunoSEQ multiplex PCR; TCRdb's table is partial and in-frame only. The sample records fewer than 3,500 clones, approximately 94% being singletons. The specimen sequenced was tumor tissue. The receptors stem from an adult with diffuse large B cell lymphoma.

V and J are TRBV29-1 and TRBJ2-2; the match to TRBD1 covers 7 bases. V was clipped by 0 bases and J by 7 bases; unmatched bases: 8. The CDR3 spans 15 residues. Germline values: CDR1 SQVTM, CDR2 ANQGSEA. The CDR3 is CSVEDLGTVSGELFF. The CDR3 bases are TGCAGCGTTGAAGATCTGGGGACAGTCAGCGGGGAGCTGTTTTTT.

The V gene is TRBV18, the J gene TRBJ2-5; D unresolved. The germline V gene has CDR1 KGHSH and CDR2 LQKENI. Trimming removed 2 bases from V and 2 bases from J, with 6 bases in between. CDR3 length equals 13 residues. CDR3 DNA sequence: TGTGCCAGCTCACCAACACAGCAAGAGACCCAGTACTTC. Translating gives CASSPTQQETQYF.

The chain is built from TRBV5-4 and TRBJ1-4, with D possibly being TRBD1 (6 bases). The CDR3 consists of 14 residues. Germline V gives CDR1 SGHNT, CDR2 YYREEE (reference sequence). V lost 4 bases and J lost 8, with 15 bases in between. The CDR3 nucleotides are TGTGCCAGCAGCACCCAGGGGCGCTGGGAAAAACTGTTTTTT. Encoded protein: CASSTQGRWEKLFF.

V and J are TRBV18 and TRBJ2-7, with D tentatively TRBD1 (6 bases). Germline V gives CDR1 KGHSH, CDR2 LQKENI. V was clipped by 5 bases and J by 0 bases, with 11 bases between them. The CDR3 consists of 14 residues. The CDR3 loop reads CASSSRDNSYEQYF. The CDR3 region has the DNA TGTGCCAGCTCATCCCGGGACAACTCCTACGAGCAGTACTTC.

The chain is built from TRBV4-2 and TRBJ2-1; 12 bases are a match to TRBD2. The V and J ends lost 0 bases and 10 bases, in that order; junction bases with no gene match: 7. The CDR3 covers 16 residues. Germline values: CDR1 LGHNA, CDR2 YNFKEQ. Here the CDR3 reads CASSQDQLAGGIEQFF. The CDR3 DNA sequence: TGTGCCAGCAGCCAAGATCAGCTAGCGGGGGGGATCGAGCAGTTCTTC.

This chain's CDR3 is CASSRTGGTEAFF. The CDR3 region has the DNA TGTGCCAGCAGTCGTACAGGGGGCACTGAAGCTTTCTTT. This chain connects TRBV6-5 to TRBJ1-1, with 8 bases matching TRBD1. Germline-derived CDR1 and CDR2 are MNHEY and SVGAGI. Losses at the gene ends were 5 bases for V and 4 bases for J; bases not matched to a gene: 3. CDR3 length equals 13 residues.

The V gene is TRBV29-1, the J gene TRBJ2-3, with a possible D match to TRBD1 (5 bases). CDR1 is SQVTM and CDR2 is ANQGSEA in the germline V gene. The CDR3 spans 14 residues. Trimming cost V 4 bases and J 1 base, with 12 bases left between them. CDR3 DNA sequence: TGCAGCGTTGCAGGGTTTTGGGGCACAGATACGCAGTATTTT. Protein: CSVAGFWGTDTQYF.

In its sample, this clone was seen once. The CDR3 protein is CASSWGQSSGNTIYF. CDR3 sequence (DNA): TGTGCCAGCAGCTGGGGCCAAAGCTCTGGAAACACCATATATTTT. V is TRBV7-8 and J is TRBJ1-3; possible D gene TRBD1, 5 bases. The CDR3 is 15 amino acids. CDR1 SGHVS and CDR2 FQNEAQ come from the germline V gene. Trimming shortened V by 4 bases and J by 0 bases, and 10 bases separated the two germline ends.

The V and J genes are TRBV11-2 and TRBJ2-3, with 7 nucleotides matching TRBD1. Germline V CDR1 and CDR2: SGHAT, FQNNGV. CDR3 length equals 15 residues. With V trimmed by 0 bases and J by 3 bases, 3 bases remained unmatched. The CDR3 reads CASSLDQGETDTQYF. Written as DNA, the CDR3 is TGTGCCAGCAGCTTAGACCAGGGGGAAACAGATACGCAGTATTTT.

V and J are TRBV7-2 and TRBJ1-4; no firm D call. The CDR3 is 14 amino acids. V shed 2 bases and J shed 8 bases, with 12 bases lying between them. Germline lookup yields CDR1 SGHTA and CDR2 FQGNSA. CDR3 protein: CASSLRNPREKLFF. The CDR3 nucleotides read TGTGCCAGCAGCTTAAGAAATCCACGGGAAAAACTGTTTTTT.

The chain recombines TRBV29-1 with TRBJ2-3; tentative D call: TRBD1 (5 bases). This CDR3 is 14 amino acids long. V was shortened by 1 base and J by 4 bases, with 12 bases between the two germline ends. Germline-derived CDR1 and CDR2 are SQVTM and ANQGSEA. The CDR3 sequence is CSVEVGRAADTQYF. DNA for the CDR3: TGCAGCGTTGAAGTGGGCAGGGCGGCAGATACGCAGTATTTT.

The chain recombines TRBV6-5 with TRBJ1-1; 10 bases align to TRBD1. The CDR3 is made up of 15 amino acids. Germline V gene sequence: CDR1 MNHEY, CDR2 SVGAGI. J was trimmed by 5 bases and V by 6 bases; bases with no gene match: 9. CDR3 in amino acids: CASSREGQGRTEAFF. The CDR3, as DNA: TGTGCCAGCAGCCGCGAGGGACAGGGGAGAACTGAAGCTTTCTTT.

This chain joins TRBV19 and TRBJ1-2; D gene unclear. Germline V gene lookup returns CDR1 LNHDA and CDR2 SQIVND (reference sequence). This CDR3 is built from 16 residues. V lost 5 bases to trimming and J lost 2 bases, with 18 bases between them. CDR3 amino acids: CASSSTLGGANYGYTF. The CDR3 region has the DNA TGTGCCAGTAGTTCCACTCTTGGAGGTGCGAACTATGGCTACACCTTC.

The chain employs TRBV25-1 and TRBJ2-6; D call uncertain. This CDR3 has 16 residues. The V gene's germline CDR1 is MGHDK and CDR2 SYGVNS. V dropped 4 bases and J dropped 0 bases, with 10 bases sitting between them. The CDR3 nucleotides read TGTGCCAGCAGTGGCACACCAAGCTCTGGGGCCAACGTCCTGACTTTC. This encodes CASSGTPSSGANVLTF.

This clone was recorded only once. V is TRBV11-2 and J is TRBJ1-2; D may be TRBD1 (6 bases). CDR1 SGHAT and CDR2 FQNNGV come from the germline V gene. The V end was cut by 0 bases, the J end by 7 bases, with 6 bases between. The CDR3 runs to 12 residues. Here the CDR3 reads CASSLEGAGYTF. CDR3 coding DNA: TGTGCCAGCAGCTTAGAGGGGGCTGGCTACACCTTC.

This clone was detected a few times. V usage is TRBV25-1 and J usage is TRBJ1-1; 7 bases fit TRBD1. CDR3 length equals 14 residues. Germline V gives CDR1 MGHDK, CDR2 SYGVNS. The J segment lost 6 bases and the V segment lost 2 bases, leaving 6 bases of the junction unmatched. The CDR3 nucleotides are TGTGCCAGCAGTGAAGCAGGGGGGTTTGCTGAAGCTTTCTTT. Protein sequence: CASSEAGGFAEAFF.

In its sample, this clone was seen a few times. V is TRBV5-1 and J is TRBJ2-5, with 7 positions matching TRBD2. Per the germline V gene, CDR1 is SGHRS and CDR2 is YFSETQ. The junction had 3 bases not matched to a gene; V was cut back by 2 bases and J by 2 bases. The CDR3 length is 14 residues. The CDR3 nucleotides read TGCGCCAGCAGCTTCGTGGGGGGGCAAGAGACCCAGTACTTC. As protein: CASSFVGGQETQYF.

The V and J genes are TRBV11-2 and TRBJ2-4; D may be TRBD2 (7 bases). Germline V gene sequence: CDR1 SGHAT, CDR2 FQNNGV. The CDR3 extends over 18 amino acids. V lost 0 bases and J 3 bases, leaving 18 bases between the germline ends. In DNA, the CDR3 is TGTGCCAGCAGCTTAGAGGTTGCTTGGGAGGGGGTCAAAAACATTCAGTACTTC. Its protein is CASSLEVAWEGVKNIQYF.

The CDR3 DNA is TGTGCCAGCAGCTCGACAGCCCAATACAATGAGCAGTTCTTC. Translation gives CASSSTAQYNEQFF. V gene TRBV7-6 combines with J gene TRBJ2-1; a weak D match, TRBD1 (5 bases). V was pared by 4 bases and J by 4 bases, with 11 bases between. There are 14 residues in the CDR3. Germline values: CDR1 SGHVS, CDR2 FNYEAQ.

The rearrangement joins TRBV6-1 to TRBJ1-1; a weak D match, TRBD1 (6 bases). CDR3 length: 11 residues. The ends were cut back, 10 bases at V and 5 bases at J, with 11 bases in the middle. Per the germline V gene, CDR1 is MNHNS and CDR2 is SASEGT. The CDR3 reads CATTGWTEAFF. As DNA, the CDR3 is TGTGCCACTACAGGGTGGACTGAAGCTTTCTTT.

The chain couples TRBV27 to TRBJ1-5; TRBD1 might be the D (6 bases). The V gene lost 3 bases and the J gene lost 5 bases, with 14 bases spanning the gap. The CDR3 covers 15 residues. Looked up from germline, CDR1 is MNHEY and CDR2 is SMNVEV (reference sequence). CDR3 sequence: CASSLARGGHQPQHF. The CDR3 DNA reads TGTGCCAGCAGTTTGGCCCGGGGGGGCCATCAGCCCCAGCATTTT.

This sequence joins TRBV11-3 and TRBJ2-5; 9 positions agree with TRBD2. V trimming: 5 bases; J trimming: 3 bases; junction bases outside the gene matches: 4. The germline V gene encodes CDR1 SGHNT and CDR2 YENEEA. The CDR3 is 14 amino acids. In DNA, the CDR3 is TGTGCCAGCAGCACATTAGCGGGGGAAGAGACCCAGTACTTC. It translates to CASSTLAGEETQYF.

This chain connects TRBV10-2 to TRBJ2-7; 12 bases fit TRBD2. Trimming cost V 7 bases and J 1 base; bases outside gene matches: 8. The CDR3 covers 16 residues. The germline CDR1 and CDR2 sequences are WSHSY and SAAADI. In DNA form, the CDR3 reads TGCGCCAGCACCGACTCGACTAGCGGGAGATCCTACGAGCAGTACTTC. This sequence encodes CASTDSTSGRSYEQYF.

CDR3 region: CASSLETTSWTF. CDR3 sequence (DNA): TGCGCCAGCAGCTTGGAGACAACCTCGTGGACCTTC. This chain uses TRBV5-1 with TRBJ1-2; D unclear. This CDR3 has 12 residues. Germline V gene data show CDR1 as SGHRS and CDR2 as YFSETQ. Deletions cut 0 bases from V and 14 bases from J, with 14 bases between.